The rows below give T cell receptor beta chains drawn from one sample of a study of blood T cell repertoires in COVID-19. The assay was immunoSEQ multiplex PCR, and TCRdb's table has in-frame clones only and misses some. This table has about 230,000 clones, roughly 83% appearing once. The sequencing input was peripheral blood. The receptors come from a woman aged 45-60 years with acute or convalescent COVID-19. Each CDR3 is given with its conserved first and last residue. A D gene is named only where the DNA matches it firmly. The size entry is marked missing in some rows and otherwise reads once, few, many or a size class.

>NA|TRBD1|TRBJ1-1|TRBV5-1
CASRRAGTGGLTEAFF
TGCGCCAGCAGAAGGGCCGGGACAGGGGGCTTAACTGAAGCTTTCTTT
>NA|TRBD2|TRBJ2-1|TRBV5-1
CASSLGEPWSGVNNEQFF
TGCGCCAGCAGCTTGGGGGAGCCTTGGAGCGGGGTTAACAATGAGCAGTTCTTC
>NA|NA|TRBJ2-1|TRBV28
CASSLGAGKFF
TGTGCCAGCAGTTTGGGGGCAGGGAAGTTCTTC
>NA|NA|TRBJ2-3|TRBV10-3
CAISEYGGDTQYF
TGTGCCATCAGTGAGTACGGGGGAGATACGCAGTATTTT
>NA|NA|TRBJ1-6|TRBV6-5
CASSMSSYNSPLHF
TGTGCCAGCAGTATGAGCTCCTATAATTCACCCCTCCACTTT
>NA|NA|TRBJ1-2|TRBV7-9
CASNDRSLNYGYTF
TGTGCCAGCAATGACAGGAGCTTAAACTATGGCTACACCTTC
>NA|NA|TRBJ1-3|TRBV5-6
CASSRAGGNTIYF
TGTGCCAGCAGCCGGGCAGGGGGAAACACCATATATTTT
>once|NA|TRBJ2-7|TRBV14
CASSQDTGSAYEQYF
TGTGCCAGCAGCCAAGATACCGGGTCCGCCTACGAGCAGTACTTC
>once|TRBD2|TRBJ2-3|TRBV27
CASSLRPAGGWDTQYF
TGTGCCAGCAGTCTGCGCCCGGCGGGAGGTTGGGATACGCAGTATTTT
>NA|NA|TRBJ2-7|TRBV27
CASSSLPPEQYF
TGTGCCAGCAGTTCCCTCCCCCCCGAGCAGTACTTC
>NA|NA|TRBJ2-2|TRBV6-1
CASRGGNTGELFF
TGTGCCAGCAGGGGGGGGAACACCGGGGAGCTGTTTTTT
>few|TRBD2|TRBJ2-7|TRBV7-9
CASSGGSQPFYEQYF
TGTGCCAGCAGCGGCGGGAGTCAGCCATTCTACGAGCAGTACTTC
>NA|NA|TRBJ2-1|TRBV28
CASLADNNEQFF
TGTGCCAGCCTAGCCGACAACAATGAGCAGTTCTTC
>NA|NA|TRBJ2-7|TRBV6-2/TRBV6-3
CASSSSAPGGQYF
TGTGCCAGCAGTTCTTCCGCCCCTGGAGGGCAGTACTTC
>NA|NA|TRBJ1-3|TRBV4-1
CASSQSPLGSEGNTIYF
TGCGCCAGCAGCCAAAGTCCCCTAGGGAGCGAAGGAAACACCATATATTTT
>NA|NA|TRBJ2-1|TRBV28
CATNAHSSYNEQFF
TGTGCCACCAACGCCCATAGCTCCTACAATGAGCAGTTCTTC
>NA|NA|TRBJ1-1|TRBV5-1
CASSLGPSTGTEAFF
TGCGCCAGCAGCTTGGGTCCTTCTACGGGAACTGAAGCTTTCTTT
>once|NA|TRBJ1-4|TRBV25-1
CASSGSNNEKLFF
TGTGCCAGCAGTGGCAGTAACAATGAAAAACTGTTTTTT
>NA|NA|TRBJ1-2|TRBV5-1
CASSEDGTDGYTF
TGCGCCAGCAGCGAGGATGGTACCGATGGCTACACCTTC
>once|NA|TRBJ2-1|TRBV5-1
CASSLLNAEQFF
TGCGCCAGCAGCTTGCTGAACGCGGAGCAGTTCTTC
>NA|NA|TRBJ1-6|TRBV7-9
CASSLGGLVSPLHF
TGTGCCAGCAGCTTAGGAGGTCTAGTTTCACCCCTCCACTTT
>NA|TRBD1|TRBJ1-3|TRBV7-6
CASSPDRGSGNTIYF
TGTGCCAGCAGCCCGGACAGGGGCTCTGGAAACACCATATATTTT
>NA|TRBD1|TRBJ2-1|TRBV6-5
CASSYSMVTGVVEQFF
TGTGCCAGCAGTTACTCGATGGTGACAGGGGTCGTTGAGCAGTTCTTC
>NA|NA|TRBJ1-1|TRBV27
CASSFNRNTEAFF
TGTGCCAGCAGTTTCAATAGGAACACTGAAGCTTTCTTT
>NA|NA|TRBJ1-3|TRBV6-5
CASRDDRGAGNTIYF
TGTGCCAGCAGGGACGACCGGGGAGCAGGAAACACCATATATTTT
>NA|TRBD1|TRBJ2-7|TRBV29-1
CSVRGQGGEQYF
TGCAGCGTTAGAGGACAGGGAGGCGAGCAGTACTTC
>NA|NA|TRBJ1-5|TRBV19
CASSTLQGNQPQHF
TGTGCCAGTAGTACGCTCCAGGGTAATCAGCCCCAGCATTTT
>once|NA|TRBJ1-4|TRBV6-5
CASSYSWGGNEKLFF
TGTGCCAGCAGTTACTCATGGGGAGGTAATGAAAAACTGTTTTTT
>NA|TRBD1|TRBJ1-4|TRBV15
CATNRGSTNEKLFF
TGTGCCACCAACAGGGGCTCAACTAATGAAAAACTGTTTTTT
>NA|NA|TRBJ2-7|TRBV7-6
CASSPYQGLAYEQYF
TGTGCCAGCAGCCCCTACCAGGGATTGGCCTACGAGCAGTACTTC
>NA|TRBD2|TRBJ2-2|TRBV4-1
CASSLTSGRAGELFF
TGCGCCAGCAGTCTGACTAGCGGGAGGGCCGGGGAGCTGTTTTTT
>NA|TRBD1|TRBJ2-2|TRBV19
CASRGLGGELFF
TGTGCCAGCAGGGGGCTGGGCGGGGAGCTGTTTTTT
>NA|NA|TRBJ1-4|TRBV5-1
CASSPGRGEKLFF
TGCGCCAGCAGCCCTGGTAGGGGCGAAAAACTGTTTTTT
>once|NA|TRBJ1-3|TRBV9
CASSVGQASGNTIYF
TGTGCCAGCAGCGTAGGGCAGGCCTCTGGAAACACCATATATTTT
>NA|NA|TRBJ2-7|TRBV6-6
CASSKEGAYEQYF
TGTGCCAGCAGTAAAGAAGGGGCCTACGAGCAGTACTTC
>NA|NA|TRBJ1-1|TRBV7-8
CASISLSGMNTEAFF
TGTGCCAGTATTAGCTTAAGTGGAATGAACACTGAAGCTTTCTTT
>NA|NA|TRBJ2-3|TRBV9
CASSYSADTQYF
TGTGCCAGCAGTTATTCGGCAGATACGCAGTATTTT